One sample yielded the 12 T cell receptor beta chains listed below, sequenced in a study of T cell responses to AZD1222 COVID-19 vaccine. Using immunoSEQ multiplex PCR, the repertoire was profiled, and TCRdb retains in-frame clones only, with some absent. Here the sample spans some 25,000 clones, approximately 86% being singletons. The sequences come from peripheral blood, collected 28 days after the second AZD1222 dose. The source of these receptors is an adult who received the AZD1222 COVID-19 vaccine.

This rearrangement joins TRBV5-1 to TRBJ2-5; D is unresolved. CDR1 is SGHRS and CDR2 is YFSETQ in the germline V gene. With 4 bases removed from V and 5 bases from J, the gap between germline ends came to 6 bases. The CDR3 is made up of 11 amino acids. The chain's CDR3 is CASSPRETQYF. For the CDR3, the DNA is TGCGCCAGCAGCCCGCGGGAGACCCAGTACTTC.

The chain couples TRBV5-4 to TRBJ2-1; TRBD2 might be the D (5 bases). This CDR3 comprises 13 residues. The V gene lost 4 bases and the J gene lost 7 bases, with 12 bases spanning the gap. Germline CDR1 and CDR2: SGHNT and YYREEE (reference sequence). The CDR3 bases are TGTGCCAGCAGCCCGCGCGGCGGGAATGAGCAGTTCTTC. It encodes CASSPRGGNEQFF.

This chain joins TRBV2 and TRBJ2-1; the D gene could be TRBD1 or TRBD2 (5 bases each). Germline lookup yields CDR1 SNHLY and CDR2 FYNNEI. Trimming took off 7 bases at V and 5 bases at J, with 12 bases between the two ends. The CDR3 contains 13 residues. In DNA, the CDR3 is TGTGCCAGCATCAGGGACGGTCACAATGAGCAGTTCTTC. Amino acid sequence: CASIRDGHNEQFF.

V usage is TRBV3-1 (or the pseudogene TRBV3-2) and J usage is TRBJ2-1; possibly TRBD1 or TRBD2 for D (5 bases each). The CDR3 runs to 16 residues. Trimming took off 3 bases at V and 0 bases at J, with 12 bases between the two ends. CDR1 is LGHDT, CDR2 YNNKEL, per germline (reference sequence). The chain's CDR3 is CASSHGASLSYNEQFF. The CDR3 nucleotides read TGTGCCAGCAGCCACGGGGCGAGTCTCTCCTACAATGAGCAGTTCTTC.

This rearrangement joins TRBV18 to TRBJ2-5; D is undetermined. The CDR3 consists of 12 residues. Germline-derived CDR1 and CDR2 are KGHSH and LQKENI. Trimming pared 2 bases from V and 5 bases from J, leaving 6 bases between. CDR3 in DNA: TGTGCCAGCTCACCAGCCAGGGAGACCCAGTACTTC. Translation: CASSPARETQYF. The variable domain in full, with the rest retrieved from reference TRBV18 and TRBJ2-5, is NAGVMQNPRHLVRRRGQEARLRCSPMKGHSHVYWYRQLPEEGLKFMVYLQKENIIDESGMPKERFSAEFPKEGPSILRIQQVVRGDSAAYFCASSPARETQYFGPGTRLLVL.

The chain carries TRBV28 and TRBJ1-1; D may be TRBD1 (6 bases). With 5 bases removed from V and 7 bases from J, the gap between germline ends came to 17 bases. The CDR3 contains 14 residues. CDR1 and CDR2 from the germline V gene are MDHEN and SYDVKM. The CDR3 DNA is TGTGCCAGCAGTGAAACAGGGTCTGGAGGTGAAGCTTTCTTT. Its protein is CASSETGSGGEAFF.

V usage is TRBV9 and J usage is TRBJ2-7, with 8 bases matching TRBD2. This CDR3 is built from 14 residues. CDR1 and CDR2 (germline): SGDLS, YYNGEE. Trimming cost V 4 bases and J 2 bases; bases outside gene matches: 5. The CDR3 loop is CASSLTSGTYEQYF. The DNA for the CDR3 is TGTGCCAGCAGCTTAACTAGCGGCACCTACGAGCAGTACTTC.

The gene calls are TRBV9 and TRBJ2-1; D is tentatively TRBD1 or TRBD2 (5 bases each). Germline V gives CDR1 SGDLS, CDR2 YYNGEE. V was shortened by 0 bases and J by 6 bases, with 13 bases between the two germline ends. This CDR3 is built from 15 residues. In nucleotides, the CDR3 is TGTGCCAGCAGCGTAGCGGGGCAGGGAGCCAATGAGCAGTTCTTC. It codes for CASSVAGQGANEQFF.

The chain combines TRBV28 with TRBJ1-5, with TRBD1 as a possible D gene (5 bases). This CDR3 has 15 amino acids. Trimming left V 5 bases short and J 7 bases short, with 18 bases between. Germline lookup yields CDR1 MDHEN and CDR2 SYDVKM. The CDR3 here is CASSKHGGDGQPQHF. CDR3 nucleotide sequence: TGTGCCAGCAGTAAACATGGGGGTGATGGACAGCCCCAGCATTTT.

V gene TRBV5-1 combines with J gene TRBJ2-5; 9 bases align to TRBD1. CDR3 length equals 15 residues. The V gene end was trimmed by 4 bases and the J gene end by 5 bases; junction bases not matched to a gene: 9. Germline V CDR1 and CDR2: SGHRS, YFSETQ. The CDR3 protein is CASSTRDRVLETQYF. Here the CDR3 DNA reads TGCGCCAGCAGCACCCGGGACAGGGTTTTGGAGACCCAGTACTTC. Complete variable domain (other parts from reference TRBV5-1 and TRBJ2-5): KAGVTQTPRYLIKTRGQQVTLSCSPISGHRSVSWYQQTPGQGLQFLFEYFSETQRNKGNFPGRFSGRQFSNSRSEMNVSTLELGDSALYLCASSTRDRVLETQYFGPGTRLLVL.

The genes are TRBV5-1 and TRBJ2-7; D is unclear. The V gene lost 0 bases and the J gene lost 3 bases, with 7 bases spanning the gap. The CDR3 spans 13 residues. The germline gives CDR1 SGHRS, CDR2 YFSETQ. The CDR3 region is CASSLVLGYEQYF. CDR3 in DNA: TGCGCCAGCAGCTTGGTGTTGGGCTACGAGCAGTACTTC.

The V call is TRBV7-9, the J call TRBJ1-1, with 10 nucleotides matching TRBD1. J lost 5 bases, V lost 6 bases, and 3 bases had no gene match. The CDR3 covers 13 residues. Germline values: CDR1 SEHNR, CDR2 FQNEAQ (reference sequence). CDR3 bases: TGTGCCAGCAGGGAGGGACAGGGGACTGAAGCTTTCTTT. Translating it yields CASREGQGTEAFF.